These 23 T cell receptor beta chains were sequenced from one sample in a study of blood T cell repertoires in COVID-19 (dated by TCRdb to about 2020). Receptor libraries were prepared by the immunoSEQ multiplex PCR assay. In TCRdb, the immuneACCESS table is reduced to in-frame sequences with V and J assigned. These tables do not hold every clone; where another copy was compared, an unresolved V gene accounts for under half, and the others remain unexplained. This sample lists 85,000 to 90,000 clones; less than 95% were detected once. Together, the top ten hold around 2.5% of the sample. Sequenced sample: peripheral blood. These receptors came from a human donor with active COVID-19. The donor label of this sample is uncertain.

The chain carries TRBV9 and TRBJ2-3, with TRBD2 matching over 11 bases. The germline V gene encodes CDR1 SGDLS and CDR2 YYNGEE. The CDR3 loop spans 14 amino acids. V lost 4 bases, J lost 8 bases, and 6 bases stayed unmatched. The CDR3 loop is CASSPRLAGSTQYF. Written as DNA, the CDR3 is TGTGCCAGCAGCCCCCGACTAGCGGGGAGTACGCAGTATTTT.

The V and J genes are TRBV6-5 and TRBJ2-7; maybe TRBD1 (6 bases). V lost 2 bases and J lost 2, with 7 bases in between. This CDR3 has 13 amino acids. Germline V gives CDR1 MNHEY, CDR2 SVGAGI. Here the CDR3 DNA reads TGTGCCAGCAGTTACGGACAGACCTACGAGCAGTACTTC. Protein sequence: CASSYGQTYEQYF.

The chain links TRBV28 to TRBJ1-2; TRBD1 aligns across 7 bases. Germline V lookup: CDR1 MDHEN, CDR2 SYDVKM. V dropped 2 bases and J dropped 3; count of bases not matched to a gene: 6. CDR3 length: 15 amino acids. The chain's CDR3 is CASSLMEGADYGYTF. The CDR3 nucleotides are TGTGCCAGCAGTTTAATGGAGGGGGCGGACTATGGCTACACCTTC.

The gene calls are TRBV5-6 and TRBJ2-7; maybe TRBD2 (5 bases). This CDR3 has 16 residues. With 3 bases removed from V and 7 bases from J, the gap between germline ends came to 23 bases. The germline V gene encodes CDR1 SGHDT and CDR2 YYEEEE. The CDR3 DNA reads TGTGCCAGCAGCTCTGGAGGTCCACGGGCGCCGGGGGAGCAGTACTTC. It specifies CASSSGGPRAPGEQYF.

J is TRBJ2-5 and V is TRBV7-8; 11 nucleotides agree with TRBD2. V lost 5 bases, J lost 5 bases, and 13 bases stayed unmatched. The CDR3 is 17 residues long. Germline V gene sequence: CDR1 SGHVS, CDR2 FQNEAQ. The chain's CDR3 is CASSREGLAENGETQYF. The CDR3 DNA is TGTGCCAGCAGCCGAGAGGGACTAGCGGAAAACGGGGAGACCCAGTACTTC.

The chain couples TRBV5-4 to TRBJ1-1; the D is unclear. Between the trimmed V and J ends, which lost 0 bases and 3 bases, there was a span of 6 bases. CDR1 and CDR2 from the germline V gene are SGHNT and YYREEE (reference sequence). CDR3 length: 13 residues. In nucleotides, the CDR3 is TGTGCCAGCAGCTTGGTACGGGACACTGAAGCTTTCTTT. It specifies CASSLVRDTEAFF.

The rearrangement joins TRBV3-1 (or the pseudogene TRBV3-2) to TRBJ2-3; D might be TRBD2 (5 bases). Germline assignment: CDR1 LGHDT and CDR2 YNNKEL (reference sequence). There are 15 residues in the CDR3. With 1 base removed from V and 1 base from J, the gap between germline ends came to 9 bases. The DNA of the CDR3 is TGTGCCAGCAGCCAAGGGACTTTACGCACAGATACGCAGTATTTT. Translated, it gives CASSQGTLRTDTQYF.

The table lists this clone with a count of one. This sequence joins TRBV6-6 and TRBJ2-1, with 11 bases lining up with TRBD2. Per germline, CDR1 MNHNY and CDR2 SVGAGI (reference sequence). This CDR3 spans 15 amino acids. V shed 4 bases, J shed 7 bases, and the junction held 6 bases outside the gene matches. CDR3 sequence reads: CASSSVSGGGNEQFF. CDR3 coding DNA: TGTGCCAGCAGTTCAGTTAGCGGGGGGGGTAATGAGCAGTTCTTC.

This chain links TRBV11-3 with TRBJ2-2; D may be TRBD1 (7 bases). The V gene lost 4 bases and the J gene lost 7 bases, with 13 bases spanning the gap. This CDR3 region has 14 residues. Germline V CDR1 and CDR2: SGHNT, YENEEA. This chain's CDR3 is CASSYSGGSGELFF. CDR3 in DNA: TGTGCCAGCAGCTATTCAGGGGGGAGCGGGGAGCTGTTTTTT. The entire variable domain, with the rest obtained from reference TRBV11-3 and TRBJ2-2, is as follows: EAGVVQSPRYKIIEKKQPVAFWCNPISGHNTLYWYLQNLGQGPELLIRYENEEAVDDSQLPKDRFSAERLKGVDSTLKIQPAELGDSAVYLCASSYSGGSGELFFGEGSRLTVL.

This rearrangement joins TRBV2 to TRBJ1-4, with a tentative D call TRBD1 (5 bases). The length of the CDR3 is 14 residues. Germline lookup yields CDR1 SNHLY and CDR2 FYNNEI. Trimming cost V 7 bases and J 5 bases, with 14 bases left between them. In DNA, the CDR3 is TGTGCCAGCACCACAGACAGCGTGAATGAAAAACTGTTTTTT. Protein product: CASTTDSVNEKLFF.

The chain is built from TRBV24-1 and TRBJ1-2; the D is unclear. CDR1 KGHDR and CDR2 SFDVKD come from the germline V gene. The CDR3 runs 13 residues. Trimming left V 8 bases short and J 4 bases short, with 13 bases between. CDR3 residues: CATTVSGSYGYTF. In DNA, the CDR3 is TGTGCCACCACTGTCTCGGGGAGCTATGGCTACACCTTC.

The chain couples TRBV9 to TRBJ1-1; D is perhaps TRBD1 (5 bases). There are 14 residues in the CDR3. V was clipped by 3 bases and J by 6 bases, with 15 bases between them. Germline values: CDR1 SGDLS, CDR2 YYNGEE. The CDR3 sequence is CASSGRGRVAEAFF. DNA of the CDR3: TGTGCCAGCAGCGGGAGGGGACGGGTCGCTGAAGCTTTCTTT.

The V gene is TRBV28, the J gene TRBJ2-7, with a tentative D call TRBD2 (6 bases). Trimming shortened V by 4 bases and J by 4 bases, and 17 bases separated the two germline ends. Per the germline V gene, CDR1 is MDHEN and CDR2 is SYDVKM. The CDR3 has 15 residues. The CDR3 region is CASSSPSVSIYEQYF. As DNA, the CDR3 is TGTGCCAGCAGTTCGCCTAGCGTTAGTATTTACGAGCAGTACTTC.

V usage is TRBV19 and J usage is TRBJ1-6; D is ambiguous. CDR1 is LNHDA, CDR2 SQIVND, per germline (reference sequence). The CDR3 is 13 residues long. V lost 1 base to trimming and J lost 6 bases, with 4 bases between them. CDR3 DNA: TGTGCCAGTAGTATAGGACTTAATTCACCCCTCCACTTT. Protein product: CASSIGLNSPLHF.

The rearrangement links TRBV7-2 to TRBJ2-5, with 11 bases identical to TRBD2. Germline assignment: CDR1 SGHTA and CDR2 FQGNSA. The CDR3 spans 16 residues. V shed 4 bases, J shed 5 bases, and the junction held 9 bases outside the gene matches. In DNA form, the CDR3 reads TGTGCCAGCAGCTCCCGACTAGCGGGGTTAGGGGAGACCCAGTACTTC. Its protein product is CASSSRLAGLGETQYF.

The rearrangement joins TRBV4-3 to TRBJ2-2; D is possibly TRBD2 (7 bases). The V gene's germline CDR1 is LGHNA and CDR2 YSLEER. The CDR3 contains 16 residues. V was pared by 1 base and J by 6 bases, with 15 bases between. The CDR3 bases are TGCGCCAGCAGCCAAGCCTCCCGGGGGGCTGCCGGGGAGCTGTTTTTT. Residues: CASSQASRGAAGELFF.

The V gene is TRBV5-4, the J gene TRBJ2-3; 8 bases align to TRBD2. Germline CDR1 is SGHNT and CDR2 is YYREEE (reference sequence). This CDR3 comprises 15 residues. The trim removed 4 bases at V and 0 bases at J, leaving 4 bases unmatched. Here the CDR3 reads CASSPRGESTDTQYF. CDR3 nucleotides: TGTGCCAGCAGCCCGCGGGGGGAGAGCACAGATACGCAGTATTTT.

The rearrangement uses TRBV5-6 and TRBJ2-5, with 8 nucleotides matching TRBD1. Losses at the gene ends were 0 bases for V and 5 bases for J; bases not matched to a gene: 12. CDR1 is SGHDT, CDR2 YYEEEE, per germline. This CDR3 spans 17 amino acids. The CDR3 sequence: CASSLVDRDVYMETQYF. As DNA, the CDR3 is TGTGCCAGCAGCTTGGTGGACAGGGATGTATATATGGAGACCCAGTACTTC.

The genes are TRBV28 and TRBJ1-4; 10 nucleotides match TRBD1. There are 14 residues in the CDR3. The J segment lost 10 bases and the V segment lost 6 bases, leaving 8 bases of the junction unmatched. Germline V lookup: CDR1 MDHEN, CDR2 SYDVKM. The DNA for the CDR3 is TGTGCCAGCAGCCTGGGGGGACAGGGGAGAAAACTGTTTTTT. Encoded protein: CASSLGGQGRKLFF.

V usage is TRBV7-2 and J usage is TRBJ2-7, with 7 bases identical to TRBD1. The germline gives CDR1 SGHTA, CDR2 FQGNSA. There are 12 residues in the CDR3. The trim removed 5 bases at V and 5 bases at J, leaving 3 bases unmatched. CDR3 coding DNA: TGTGCCAGCAGCGCGACAGGGAACGAGCAGTACTTC. This sequence encodes CASSATGNEQYF.

The CDR3 DNA is TGTGCCAGCAGCAATCGACAGGGACCGAACACTGAAGCTTTCTTT. This gives the protein CASSNRQGPNTEAFF. This rearrangement joins TRBV11-2 to TRBJ1-1, with 7 bases identical to TRBD1. The CDR3 is 15 amino acids. The V segment lost 5 bases and the J segment 1 base; nucleotides outside the gene matches: 7. CDR1 and CDR2 (germline): SGHAT, FQNNGV.

V usage is TRBV5-6 and J usage is TRBJ2-1, with a weak D call TRBD1 (5 bases). The CDR3 covers 15 residues. Germline values: CDR1 SGHDT, CDR2 YYEEEE. V lost 2 bases and J 2 bases, leaving 11 bases between the germline ends. The CDR3 DNA is TGTGCCAGCAGCTTTAACCAGGGCCCCTACAATGAGCAGTTCTTC. This gives the protein CASSFNQGPYNEQFF.

The chain couples TRBV10-3 to TRBJ1-6; D perhaps matches TRBD1 (5 bases). This CDR3 has 12 amino acids. Trimming shortened V by 4 bases and J by 10 bases, and 8 bases separated the two germline ends. Germline V CDR1 and CDR2: ENHRY, SYGVKD. CDR3 region: CAISGGDSPLHF. The CDR3 DNA reads TGTGCCATCAGTGGGGGGGACTCACCCCTCCACTTT.